This T cell receptor beta chain was retrieved from a study of cytomegalovirus exposure and HLA in healthy donors. Turning to this clone: Its target is unknown.

This CDR3 is built from 15 residues. CDR1 is MRHNA, CDR2 SNTAGT, per germline. Study results and caveats: What a later analysis showed was that several of the most significant clusters appeared linked to common viral pathogens.

The PCR had 60 Vbeta and 13 Jbeta primers. In the original analysis: About 9.9 million of the approximately 80 million unique TCR beta chains counted in a later analysis were shared. Some clones are missing from TCRdb's copy, which holds only in-frame ones; the method was immunoSEQ multiplex PCR. That table supplies the V and J calls and clone size; D and trimming were determined from the DNA. The data show roughly 150,000 clones, with 80% to 90% seen just once and roughly 2% held by the top ten. This TCR came from a woman under 30 in good health and CMV-seronegative. This chain joins TRBV6-4 and TRBJ2-5; D perhaps matches TRBD1 (5 bases). Near its end, the DNA agrees better with TRBJ2-7, so the J call may be wrong. The sample was PBMCs. CDR3 loop: CASSDPRAGVYEQYF. As DNA, the CDR3 is TGTGCCAGCAGTGACCCCAGGGCAGGAGTCTACGAGCAGTACTTC.